This TCR beta chain originates from a study of early T cells in non-severe SARS-CoV-2 infection. Turning to the study itself: Sequencing input comprised bulk RNA from unsorted whole blood; chain pairing was not available.

Trimming left V 5 bases short and J 3 bases short, with 4 bases between. CDR1 is SQVTM and CDR2 is ANQGSEA in the germline V gene. The CDR3 is made up of 11 amino acids. Study-level findings and limits: The VDJdb matching leaned toward anti-spike CD8 responses and overlooked private and CD4 specificities.

This clonotype was recorded a few times. Its antigen is unidentified. Individual cDNA molecules received unique molecular identifiers during library preparation. From the 5' RACE reads, TCRdb called clonotypes with MiXCR, one entry per CDR3 protein. The profile shows around 67,000 distinct CDR3 sequences, around 10% of them singletons. This TCR was sampled from an adult who was a healthcare worker with PCR-confirmed SARS-CoV-2 infection or an uninfected control (not recorded which). The chain has TRBV29-1 and TRBJ2-2, with no clear D. The sample taken for sequencing was whole blood. DNA for the CDR3: TGCAGCGTTTTCGACACCGGGGAGCTGTTTTTT. Protein sequence: CSVFDTGELFF.